This TCR beta chain is drawn from a study of cytomegalovirus exposure and HLA in healthy donors. General study points: In the 95 to 150 validation repertoires, 94% of cluster scores exceeded 0, per a later analysis. The study designated about 180 TCR beta chains cytomegalovirus-associated.

Turning to this clone: Its specificity is not known.

Profiled with immunoSEQ multiplex PCR; TCRdb holds only in-frame clones, not every one. In the table there are about 130,000 clones, just under 95% of which are singletons. The CDR3 contains 15 residues. With V trimmed by 2 bases and J by 4 bases, 6 bases remained unmatched. The germline gives CDR1 SGHRS, CDR2 YFSETQ. The sequence derives from a woman aged 18-29 years in good health and CMV-seronegative. V and J are TRBV5-1 and TRBJ2-5, with 9 bases matching TRBD1. Sequencing was carried out using PBMCs. The CDR3 DNA reads TGCGCCAGCAGCTTTTCGGGACAGGGCGTAGAGACCCAGTACTTC. Translation gives CASSFSGQGVETQYF.